The rows below give T cell receptor beta chains drawn from one sample of a study of cytomegalovirus exposure and HLA in healthy donors. Produced via immunoSEQ multiplex PCR; TCRdb's table is partial and in-frame only. The sample consists of 100,000 to 150,000 clones, about 78% of them appearing once. What was sequenced was PBMCs. These receptor sequences come from a female donor in good health and CMV-seronegative. CDR3s include the opening cysteine and the closing phenylalanine or tryptophan. D genes are given only for firm matches. For some rows the clone size is stated as once, few or many, or as a class when expanded; others skip it.

CASGEQGSGNTIYF TGTGCCAGCGGGGAACAGGGATCCGGAAACACCATATATTTT . . TRBJ1-3 TRBV2
CASSKTGDEQYF TGCGCCAGCAGCAAGACAGGGGATGAGCAGTACTTC . TRBD1 TRBJ2-7 TRBV4-1
CASSGRSGTSVGRTQYF TGTGCCAGCAGCGGAAGGTCCGGGACTAGCGTGGGACGGACCCAGTACTTC . TRBD2 TRBJ2-5 TRBV5-6
CASSIGGGTTEAFF TGTGCCAGTAGTATAGGTGGCGGCACCACTGAAGCTTTCTTT . . TRBJ1-1 TRBV19
CASSKDRNQPQHF TGTGCCAGCAGCAAAGACAGAAATCAGCCCCAGCATTTT . . TRBJ1-5 TRBV7-6
CASNYGAGGEQYF TGTGCCAGCAATTACGGCGCGGGCGGCGAGCAGTACTTC . . TRBJ2-7 TRBV7-9
CAGNPTGSSSGNTIYF TGTGCCGGCAACCCGACAGGTTCTTCCTCTGGAAACACCATATATTTT once . TRBJ1-3 TRBV30
CASSLASAAKGSGNTIYF TGCGCCAGCAGCTTGGCCAGTGCGGCCAAGGGGTCTGGAAACACCATATATTTT . . TRBJ1-3 TRBV5-1
CAWTYDRGGYSPLHF TGTGCCTGGACCTACGACAGGGGTGGTTATTCACCCCTCCACTTT . TRBD1 TRBJ1-6 TRBV30
CASGPSGTRDGEQYF TGCGCCAGCGGACCCTCGGGGACAAGGGATGGCGAGCAGTACTTC . . TRBJ2-7 TRBV5-1
CASTENRVETQYF TGTGCCAGCACCGAAAACCGGGTTGAGACCCAGTACTTC . . TRBJ2-5 TRBV25-1
CASSLIELDTGELFF TGCGCCAGCAGCTTGATAGAACTTGACACCGGGGAGCTGTTTTTT . . TRBJ2-2 TRBV5-1
CSSRPGLAAEQFF TGTTCCAGCCGCCCGGGACTAGCGGCTGAGCAGTTCTTC . TRBD2 TRBJ2-1 TRBV7-9
CASSVATSGGAYEQYF TGTGCCAGCAGCGTAGCTACTAGCGGGGGGGCCTACGAGCAGTACTTC . TRBD2 TRBJ2-7 TRBV9
CASSLPGLPYEQYF TGTGCCAGCAGCCTCCCCGGACTCCCCTACGAGCAGTACTTC . . TRBJ2-7 TRBV11-2
CASSPPGTSRYGYTF TGTGCCAGCAGCCCCCCCGGGACTTCAAGGTATGGCTACACCTTC . . TRBJ1-2 TRBV9
CASSAETGSGANGLTF TGTGCCAGCAGCGCCGAGACAGGGTCTGGGGCCAACGGCCTGACTTTC few TRBD1 TRBJ2-6 TRBV6-4
CSVTPGTGEETQYF TGCAGCGTGACCCCGGGGACAGGGGAAGAGACCCAGTACTTC . TRBD1 TRBJ2-5 TRBV29-1
CASSPGYNSPLHF TGTGCCAGCAGTCCAGGGTATAATTCACCCCTCCACTTT few . TRBJ1-6 TRBV2
CASRYMGTGDTEAFF TGTGCCAGTAGGTATATGGGCACAGGGGACACTGAAGCTTTCTTT . TRBD1 TRBJ1-1 TRBV19
CASRPPGATNTIYF TGTGCCAGCAGACCCCCAGGGGCAACAAACACCATATATTTT medium-sized . TRBJ1-3 TRBV28
CASSEGGVATNEKLFF TGTGCCAGCAGTGAGGGGGGGGTCGCAACTAATGAAAAACTGTTTTTT . . TRBJ1-4 TRBV6-1
CASSIGTSGLTEAFF TGTGCCAGTAGTATTGGTACGTCGGGTCTAACTGAAGCTTTCTTT . . TRBJ1-1 TRBV19
CASRSTELEQFF TGTGCCAGCAGGTCGACAGAACTCGAGCAGTTCTTC . . TRBJ2-1 TRBV6-5
CASSLPDRGSNQPQHF TGCGCCAGCAGCCTTCCTGACAGGGGTAGCAATCAGCCCCAGCATTTT . TRBD1 TRBJ1-5 TRBV4-1